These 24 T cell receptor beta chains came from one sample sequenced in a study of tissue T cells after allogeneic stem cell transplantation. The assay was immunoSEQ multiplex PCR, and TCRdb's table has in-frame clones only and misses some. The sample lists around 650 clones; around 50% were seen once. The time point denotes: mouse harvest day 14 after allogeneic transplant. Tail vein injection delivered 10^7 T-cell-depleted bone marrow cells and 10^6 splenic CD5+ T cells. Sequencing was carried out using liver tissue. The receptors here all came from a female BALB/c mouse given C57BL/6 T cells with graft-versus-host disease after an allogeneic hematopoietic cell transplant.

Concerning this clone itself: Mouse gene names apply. The CDR3 DNA, read in part, is TGTGCCAGCTCTCTCCCGGGGGGGCGCGCAGAAACGCTGTAT. Translation gives CASSLPGGRAETLY. The complete CDR3 reads CASSLPGGRAETLYF. The V call is TRBV12-2, the J call TRBJ2-3; 8 bases align to TRBD2. The observed sequence ends 1 residue before the CDR3 terminus, with the missing tail filled in from the germline J gene. CDR3 size: 15 residues. Germline CDR1 is SGHLS and CDR2 is HYDKME. V was pared by 0 bases and J by 3 bases, with 4 bases of the junction left unmatched.

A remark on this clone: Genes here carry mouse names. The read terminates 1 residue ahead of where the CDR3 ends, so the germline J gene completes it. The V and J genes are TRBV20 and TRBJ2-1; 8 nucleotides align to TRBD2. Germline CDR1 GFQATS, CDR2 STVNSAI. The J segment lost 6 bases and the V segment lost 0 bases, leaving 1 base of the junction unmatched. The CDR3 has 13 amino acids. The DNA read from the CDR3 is TGTGGTGCTAGGGACTGGGGGGTTGCTGAGCAGTTC. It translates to CGARDWGVAEQF. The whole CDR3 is CGARDWGVAEQFF. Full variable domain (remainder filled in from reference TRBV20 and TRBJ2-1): GALVYQYPRRTICKSGTSMRMECQAVGFQATSVAWYRQSPQKTFELIALSTVNSAIKYEQNFTQEKFPISHPNLSFSSMTVLNAYLEDRGLYLCGARDWGVAEQFFGPGTRLTVL.

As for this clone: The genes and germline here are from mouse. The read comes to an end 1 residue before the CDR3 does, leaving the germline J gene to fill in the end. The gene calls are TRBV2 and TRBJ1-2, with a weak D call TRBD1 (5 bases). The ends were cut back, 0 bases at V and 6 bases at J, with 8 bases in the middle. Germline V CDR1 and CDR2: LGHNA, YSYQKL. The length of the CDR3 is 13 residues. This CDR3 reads CASSQDRGADYTF. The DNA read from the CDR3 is TGTGCCAGCAGCCAAGATCGGGGCGCCGACTACACC.

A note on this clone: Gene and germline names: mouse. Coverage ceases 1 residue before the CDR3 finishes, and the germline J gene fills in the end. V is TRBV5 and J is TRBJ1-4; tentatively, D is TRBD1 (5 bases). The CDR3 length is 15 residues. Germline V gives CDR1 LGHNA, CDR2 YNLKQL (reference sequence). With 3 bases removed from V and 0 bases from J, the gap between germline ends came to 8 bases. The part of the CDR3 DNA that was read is TGTGCCAGCAGCCACAGGACAATTTCCAACGAAAGATTATTT. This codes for CASSHRTISNERLF. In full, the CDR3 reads CASSHRTISNERLFF.

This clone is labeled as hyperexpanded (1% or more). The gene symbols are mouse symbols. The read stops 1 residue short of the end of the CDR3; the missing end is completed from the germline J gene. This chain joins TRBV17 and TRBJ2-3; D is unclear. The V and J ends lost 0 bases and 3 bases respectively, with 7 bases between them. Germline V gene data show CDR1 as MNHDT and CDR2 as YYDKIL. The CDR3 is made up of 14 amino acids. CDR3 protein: CASSRDLQAETLYF. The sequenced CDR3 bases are TGTGCTAGCAGTAGAGATCTACAGGCAGAAACGCTGTAT.

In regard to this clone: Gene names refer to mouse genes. CDR3 bases read: TGTGCTAGCAGTCTCCGGGACAGGGAAGACACCCAGTAC. This translates into CASSLRDREDTQY. The complete CDR3 protein is CASSLRDREDTQYF. The chain joins TRBV17 to TRBJ2-5, with 9 positions matching TRBD1. The read halts 1 residue ahead of the CDR3 end, with the missing end drawn from the germline J gene. This CDR3 region has 14 residues. J gave up 4 bases and V 5 bases, and 4 bases lay outside the gene matches. The V gene's germline CDR1 is MNHDT and CDR2 YYDKIL.

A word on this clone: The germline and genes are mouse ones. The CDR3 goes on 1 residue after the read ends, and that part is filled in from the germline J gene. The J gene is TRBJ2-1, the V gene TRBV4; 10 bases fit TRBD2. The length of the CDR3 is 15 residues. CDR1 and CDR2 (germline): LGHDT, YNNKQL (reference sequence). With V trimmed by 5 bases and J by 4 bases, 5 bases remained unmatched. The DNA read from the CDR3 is TGTGCCAGCAGCCCTGGGACTGGGGAGTATGCTGAGCAGTTC. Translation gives CASSPGTGEYAEQF. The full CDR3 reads CASSPGTGEYAEQFF.

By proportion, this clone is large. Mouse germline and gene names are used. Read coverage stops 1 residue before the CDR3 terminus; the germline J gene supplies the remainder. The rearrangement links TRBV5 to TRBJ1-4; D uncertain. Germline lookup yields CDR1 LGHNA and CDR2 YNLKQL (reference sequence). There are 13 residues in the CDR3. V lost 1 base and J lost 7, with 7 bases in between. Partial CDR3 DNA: TGTGCCAGCAGCCAAGGAAGGGCCGAAAGATTATTT. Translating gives CASSQGRAERLF. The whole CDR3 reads CASSQGRAERLFF.

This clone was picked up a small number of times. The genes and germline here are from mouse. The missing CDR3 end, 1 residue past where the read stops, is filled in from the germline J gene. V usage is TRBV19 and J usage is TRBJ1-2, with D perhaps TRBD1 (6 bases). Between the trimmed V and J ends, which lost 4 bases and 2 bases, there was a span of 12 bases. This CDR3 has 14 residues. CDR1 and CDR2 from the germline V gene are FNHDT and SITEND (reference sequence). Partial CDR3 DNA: TGTGCCAGCAGTCCCGGGACACTTAACTCCGACTACACC. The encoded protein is CASSPGTLNSDYT. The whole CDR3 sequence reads CASSPGTLNSDYTF.

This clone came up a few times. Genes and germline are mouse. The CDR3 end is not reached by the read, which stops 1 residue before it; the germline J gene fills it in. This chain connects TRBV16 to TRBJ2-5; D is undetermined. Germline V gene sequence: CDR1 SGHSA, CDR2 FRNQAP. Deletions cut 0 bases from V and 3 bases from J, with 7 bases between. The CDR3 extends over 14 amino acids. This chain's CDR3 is CASSLDGQQDTQYF. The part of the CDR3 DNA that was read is TGTGCAAGCAGCTTAGATGGGCAGCAAGACACCCAGTAC. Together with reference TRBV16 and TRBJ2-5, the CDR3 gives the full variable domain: NAGVIQTPRHKVTGKGQEATLWCEPISGHSAVFWYRQTIVQGLEFLTYFRNQAPIDDSGMPKERFSAQMPNQSHSTLKIQSTQPQDSAVYLCASSLDGQQDTQYFGPGTRLLVL.

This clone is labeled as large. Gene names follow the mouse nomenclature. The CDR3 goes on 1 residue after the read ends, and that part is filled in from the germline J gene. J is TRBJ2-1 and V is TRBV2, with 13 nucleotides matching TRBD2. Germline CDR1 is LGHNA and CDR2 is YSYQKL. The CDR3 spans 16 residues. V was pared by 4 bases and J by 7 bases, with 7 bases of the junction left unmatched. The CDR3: CASSLGLGGRGAEQFF. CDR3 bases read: TGTGCCAGCAGCCTCGGACTGGGGGGGCGCGGAGCTGAGCAGTTC.

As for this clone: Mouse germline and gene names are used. The CDR3 loop is CASSFTVANSDYTF. The DNA read from the CDR3 is TGTGCCAGCAGCTTTACGGTTGCAAACTCCGACTACACC. The chain carries TRBV3 and TRBJ1-2, with D uncertain. The read terminates 1 residue before the CDR3 end, so the remaining end is supplied by the germline J gene. The CDR3 is 14 amino acids. V was shortened by 3 bases and J by 0 bases, with 8 bases between the two germline ends. Germline CDR1 is SNHLY and CDR2 is FYNGKV (reference sequence).

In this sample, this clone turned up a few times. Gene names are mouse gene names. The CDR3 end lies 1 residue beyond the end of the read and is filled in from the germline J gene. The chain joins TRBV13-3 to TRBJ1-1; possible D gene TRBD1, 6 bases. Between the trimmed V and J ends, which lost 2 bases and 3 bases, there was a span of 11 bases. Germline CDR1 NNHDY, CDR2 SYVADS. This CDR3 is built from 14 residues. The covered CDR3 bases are TGTGCCAGCAGTGAGGGGGGCGCGGACACAGAAGTCTTC. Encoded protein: CASSEGGADTEVF. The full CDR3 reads CASSEGGADTEVFF.

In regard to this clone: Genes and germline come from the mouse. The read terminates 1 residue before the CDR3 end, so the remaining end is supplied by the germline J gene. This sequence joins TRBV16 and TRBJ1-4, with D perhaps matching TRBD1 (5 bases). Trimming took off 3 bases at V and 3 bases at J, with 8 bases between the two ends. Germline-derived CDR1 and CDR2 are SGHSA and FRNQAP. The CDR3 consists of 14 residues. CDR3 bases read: TGTGCAAGCAGCTTTGTCAGGGCCAACGAAAGATTATTT. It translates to CASSFVRANERLF. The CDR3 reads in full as CASSFVRANERLFF.

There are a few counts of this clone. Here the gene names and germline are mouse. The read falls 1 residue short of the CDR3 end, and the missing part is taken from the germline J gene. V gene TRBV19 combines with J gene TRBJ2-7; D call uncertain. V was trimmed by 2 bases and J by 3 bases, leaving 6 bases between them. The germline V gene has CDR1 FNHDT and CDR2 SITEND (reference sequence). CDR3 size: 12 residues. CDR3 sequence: CASSIVGYEQYF. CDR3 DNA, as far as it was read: TGTGCCAGCAGTATCGTGGGCTATGAACAGTAC. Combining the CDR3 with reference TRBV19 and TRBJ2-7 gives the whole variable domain GGIITQTPKFLIGQEGQKLTLKCQQNFNHDTMYWYRQDSGKGLRLIYYSITENDLQKGDLSEGYDASREKKSSFSLTVTSAQKNEMAVFLCASSIVGYEQYFGPGTRLTVL.

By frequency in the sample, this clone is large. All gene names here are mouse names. Partial CDR3 DNA: TGTGCCAGCAGCTTAGCTTGGGGGGGGTATGAACAGTAC. Translated, it gives CASSLAWGGYEQY. The whole CDR3 region reads CASSLAWGGYEQYF. The chain recombines TRBV3 with TRBJ2-7; 8 bases fit TRBD2. The read ends 1 residue early relative to the CDR3; the germline J gene fills the gap. J was trimmed by 4 bases and V by 0 bases; bases with no gene match: 2. This CDR3 contains 14 residues. The germline V gene encodes CDR1 SNHLY and CDR2 FYNGKV (reference sequence).

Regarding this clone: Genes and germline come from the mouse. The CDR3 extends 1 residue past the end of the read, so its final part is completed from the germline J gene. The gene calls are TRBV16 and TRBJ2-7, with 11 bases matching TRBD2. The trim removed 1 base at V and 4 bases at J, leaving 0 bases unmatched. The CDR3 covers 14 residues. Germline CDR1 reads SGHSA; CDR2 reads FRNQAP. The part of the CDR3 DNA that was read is TGTGCAAGCAGCTTAGGACTGGGGGGGTATGAACAGTAC. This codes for CASSLGLGGYEQY. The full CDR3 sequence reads CASSLGLGGYEQYF.

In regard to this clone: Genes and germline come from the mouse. The CDR3 here is CASSLGYEQYF. CDR3 bases read: TGTGCCAGCAGTTTGGGCTATGAACAGTAC. The gene calls are TRBV15 and TRBJ2-7, with D uncertain. The read stops 1 residue short of the end of the CDR3; the missing end is completed from the germline J gene. The CDR3 runs 11 residues. Germline-derived CDR1 and CDR2 are SGHND and FRSKSL. V shed 3 bases and J shed 3 bases, with 3 bases lying between them.

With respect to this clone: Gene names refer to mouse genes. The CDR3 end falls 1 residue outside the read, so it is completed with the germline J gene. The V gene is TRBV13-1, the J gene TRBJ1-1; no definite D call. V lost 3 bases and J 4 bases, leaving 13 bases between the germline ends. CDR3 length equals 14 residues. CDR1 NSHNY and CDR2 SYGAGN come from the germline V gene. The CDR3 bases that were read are TGTGCCAGCAGTGCCCGGGCGCTTGGCACAGAAGTCTTC. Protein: CASSARALGTEVF. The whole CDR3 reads CASSARALGTEVFF.

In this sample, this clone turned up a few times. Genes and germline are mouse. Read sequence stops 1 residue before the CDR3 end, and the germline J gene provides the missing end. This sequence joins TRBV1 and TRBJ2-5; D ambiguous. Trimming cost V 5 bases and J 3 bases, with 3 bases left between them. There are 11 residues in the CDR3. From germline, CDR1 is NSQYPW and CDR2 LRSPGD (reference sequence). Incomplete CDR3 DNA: TGCACCTGCAGTCATCAAGACACCCAGTAC. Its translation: CTCSHQDTQY. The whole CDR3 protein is CTCSHQDTQYF.

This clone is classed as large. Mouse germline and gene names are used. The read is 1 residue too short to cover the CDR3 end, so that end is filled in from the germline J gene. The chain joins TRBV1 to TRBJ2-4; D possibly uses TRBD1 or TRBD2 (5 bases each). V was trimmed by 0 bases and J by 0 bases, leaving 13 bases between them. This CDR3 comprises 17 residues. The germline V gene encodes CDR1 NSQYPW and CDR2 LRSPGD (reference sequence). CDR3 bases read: TGCACCTGCAGTGCAGATTGGGGCACCTCTAGTCAAAACACCTTGTAC. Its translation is CTCSADWGTSSQNTLY. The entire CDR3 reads CTCSADWGTSSQNTLYF.

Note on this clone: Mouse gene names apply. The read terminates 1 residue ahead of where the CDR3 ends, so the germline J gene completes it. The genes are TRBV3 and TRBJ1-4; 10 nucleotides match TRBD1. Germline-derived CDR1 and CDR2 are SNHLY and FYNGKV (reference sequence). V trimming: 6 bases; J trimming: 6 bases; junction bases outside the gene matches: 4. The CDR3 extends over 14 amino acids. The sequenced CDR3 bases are TGTGCCAGCAGGTCCGGGACAGGGGACGAAAGATTATTT. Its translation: CASRSGTGDERLF. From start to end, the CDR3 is CASRSGTGDERLFF.

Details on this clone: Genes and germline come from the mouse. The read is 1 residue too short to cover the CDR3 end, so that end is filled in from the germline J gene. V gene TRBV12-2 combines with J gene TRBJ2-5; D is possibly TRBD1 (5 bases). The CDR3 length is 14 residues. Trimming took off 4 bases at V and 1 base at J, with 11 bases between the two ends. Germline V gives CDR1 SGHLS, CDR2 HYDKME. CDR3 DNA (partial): TGTGCCAGCTCCCGTGACAGCTACCAAGACACCCAGTAC. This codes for CASSRDSYQDTQY. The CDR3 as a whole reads CASSRDSYQDTQYF. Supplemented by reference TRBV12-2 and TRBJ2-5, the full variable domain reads NSGVVQSPRYIIKGKGERSILKCIPISGHLSVAWYQQTQGQELKFFIQHYDKMERDKGNLPSRFSVQQFDDYHSEMNMSALELEDSAVYFCASSRDSYQDTQYFGPGTRLLVL.

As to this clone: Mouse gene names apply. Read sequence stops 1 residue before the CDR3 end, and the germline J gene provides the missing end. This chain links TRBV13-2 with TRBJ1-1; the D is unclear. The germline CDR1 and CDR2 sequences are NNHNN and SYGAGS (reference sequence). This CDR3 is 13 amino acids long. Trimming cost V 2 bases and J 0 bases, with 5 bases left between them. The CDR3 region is CASGDSSNTEVFF. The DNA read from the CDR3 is TGTGCCAGCGGTGACAGTTCAAACACAGAAGTCTTC.